The 4 T cell receptor beta chains listed next were all sequenced from one sample in a study of cytomegalovirus exposure and HLA in healthy donors. In the PCR, 60 Vbeta and 13 Jbeta primers were used. This table comes from immunoSEQ multiplex PCR, and its TCRdb copy is limited to in-frame clones, with some not included. This repertoire shows about 110,000 clones, roughly 84% found once; its top ten account for roughly 6%. Material for sequencing was PBMCs. Source of these receptors: a man aged 30 to 39 in good health and CMV-seropositive.

The DNA for the CDR3 is TGTGCCAGCAGCTTAGGGCAGGGGGCGGACTATGGCTACACCTTC. The encoded protein is CASSLGQGADYGYTF. The chain combines TRBV11-3 with TRBJ1-2; 8 bases fit TRBD1. J was trimmed by 3 bases and V by 1 base; bases with no gene match: 4. The CDR3 has 15 residues. Per the germline V gene, CDR1 is SGHNT and CDR2 is YENEEA.

The rearrangement links TRBV29-1 to TRBJ1-1; 7 nucleotides align to TRBD1. Germline CDR1 and CDR2: SQVTM and ANQGSEA. This CDR3 spans 11 amino acids. The CDR3 DNA follows: TGCATAGGGGGCGAGGACACTGAAGCTTTCTTT. Its translation: CIGGEDTEAFF.

This chain joins TRBV19 and TRBJ2-7; unclear D gene. The V end lost 3 bases, the J end lost 5 bases, and 17 bases lay between the germline ends. The length of the CDR3 is 15 residues. CDR1 LNHDA and CDR2 SQIVND come from the germline V gene (reference sequence). CDR3 DNA: TGTGCCAGTAGTATTCGGTCCCGACGACACAACGAGCAGTACTTC. Translating it yields CASSIRSRRHNEQYF. Combining the CDR3 with reference TRBV19 and TRBJ2-7 gives the whole variable domain DGGITQSPKYLFRKEGQNVTLSCEQNLNHDAMYWYRQDPGQGLRLIYYSQIVNDFQKGDIAEGYSVSREKKESFPLTVTSAQKNPTAFYLCASSIRSRRHNEQYFGPGTRLTVT.

V is TRBV25-1 and J is TRBJ1-2; TRBD1 agrees at 9 bases. The CDR3 is 16 residues long. Trimming cost V 3 bases and J 4 bases; bases outside gene matches: 9. In germline, CDR1 is MGHDK, CDR2 SYGVNS. In nucleotides, the CDR3 is TGTGCCAGCAGTGACATCTTACCGGACAGGGGCTATGGCTACACCTTC. Residues: CASSDILPDRGYGYTF.